This T cell receptor (beta chain) was captured in a study of blood T cell repertoires in COVID-19. Overall study context: Collection of acute and convalescent COVID-19 samples took place in the United States, Italy and Spain. T cells, B-cell-depleted T cells, or PBMCs provided the cDNA or gDNA that served as material.

In the source study's methods: Amplified reference gene primers provided the basis for estimating nucleated cell counts. Assay used: immunoSEQ multiplex PCR; TCRdb lists only in-frame clones, some missing. For V, J and clone size, that table is used; D and trimming come from the DNA. The repertoire holds over 45,000 clones, 85% to 90% seen once, with more than 8% in the top ten. A note on this clone: The junction departs from germline at one end; a sequencing error may be responsible. The same CDR3 also results from other DNA sequences found in this sample.

This CDR3 contains 15 residues. The germline V gene encodes CDR1 MNHNS and CDR2 SASEGT. This receptor was obtained from a man aged 60 to 75 with active COVID-19. Sequences were obtained from peripheral blood. V usage is TRBV6-1 and J usage is TRBJ2-7; TRBD2 matches 12 bases. CDR3 amino acids: CASSETGLAGYEQYF. CDR3 DNA: TGCGCCAGCAGTGAAACGGGACTAGCGGGCTACGAGCAGTACTTC.